Below, 8 T cell receptor beta chains from the same sample are listed, as sequenced in a study of blood T cells in healthy people across ages. A J-beta primer mix and a sample-barcoded 5' primer were used in a second PCR of roughly 6 to 11 cycles. TCRdb processed the 5' RACE reads anew with MiXCR; each CDR3 protein has one entry. The sample carries roughly 1,500,000 distinct CDR3 sequences, roughly 30% recorded once. Sequenced input: blood. Receptors were obtained from a woman aged 30 to 39 in good health.

This clonotype was counted between two and nine times. CDR3 DNA: TGTGCCAGCAGTTTCGAAAGGAGGAGCGGCTACACCTTC. Its protein product is CASSFERRSGYTF. The gene calls are TRBV27 and TRBJ1-2; no firm D call. CDR3 length equals 13 residues. Germline V lookup: CDR1 MNHEY, CDR2 SMNVEV (reference sequence). Trimming removed 3 bases from V and 8 bases from J, with 13 bases in between.

This chain links TRBV2 with TRBJ2-7; 7 bases match TRBD1. Trimming cost V 10 bases and J 1 base; bases outside gene matches: 10. CDR3 length equals 14 residues. The germline gives CDR1 SNHLY, CDR2 FYNNEI. The CDR3 here is CAIKSGTASYEQYF. CDR3 DNA sequence: TGTGCCATCAAATCCGGGACAGCTTCCTACGAGCAGTACTTC.

This clonotype was detected a few times. The J gene is TRBJ2-7, the V gene TRBV25-1; either TRBD1 or TRBD2 may supply D (6 bases each). The CDR3 has 14 residues. CDR1 is MGHDK and CDR2 is SYGVNS in the germline V gene. V lost 1 base, J lost 7 bases, and 14 bases lay in between. Here the CDR3 reads CASSELEQGGEQYF. The CDR3 DNA sequence: TGTGCCAGCAGTGAATTGGAACAGGGAGGAGAGCAGTACTTC.

This clonotype was seen ten or more times. The V gene is TRBV27, the J gene TRBJ2-7; D is undetermined. The ends were cut back, 3 bases at V and 7 bases at J, with 19 bases in the middle. CDR1 and CDR2 from the germline V gene are MNHEY and SMNVEV (reference sequence). This CDR3 is 15 amino acids long. This chain's CDR3 is CASSFLGPALQEQYF. The CDR3 region has the DNA TGTGCCAGCAGTTTTCTAGGGCCAGCATTACAGGAGCAGTACTTC.

A word on this clonotype: A read error may explain this, as a much larger clone is one base away. The chain has TRBV20-1 and TRBJ2-3, with no clear D. Trimming took off 3 bases at V and 1 base at J, with 11 bases between the two ends. The CDR3 sequence is 14 residues long. The germline V gene has CDR1 DFQATT and CDR2 SNEGSKA (reference sequence). The CDR3 is CSASPHTGTDTQYF. The CDR3 DNA follows: TGCAGTGCTAGTCCCCATACGGGCACAGATACGCAGTATTTT.

J is TRBJ2-7 and V is TRBV28; 7 positions match TRBD2. The length of the CDR3 is 14 residues. The junction had 5 bases not matched to a gene; V was cut back by 4 bases and J by 2 bases. Per germline, CDR1 MDHEN and CDR2 SYDVKM. CDR3 sequence (DNA): TGTGCCAGCAGTTACCAACTAGCGCCCTACGAGCAGTACTTC. Protein product: CASSYQLAPYEQYF.

The gene calls are TRBV7-2 and TRBJ1-2; D may be TRBD1 (5 bases). This CDR3 has 16 residues. The V gene lost 4 bases and the J gene lost 8 bases, with 23 bases spanning the gap. Germline assignment: CDR1 SGHTA and CDR2 FQGNSA. The CDR3 nucleotides read TGTGCCAGCAGCTCACGAGACTCCGGGGCGCTAAGGGGCTACACCTTC. This encodes CASSSRDSGALRGYTF.

The chain has TRBV18 and TRBJ2-7; the match to TRBD1 covers 10 bases. The CDR3 is 16 residues long. CDR1 and CDR2 (germline): KGHSH, LQKENI. V was clipped by 4 bases and J by 9 bases; unmatched bases: 15. The CDR3 coding sequence is TGTGCCAGCTCACAGACCCCGGGACAGGGGTCTCATGGGCAGTACTTC. This codes for CASSQTPGQGSHGQYF.